Presented here are 2 T cell receptor beta chains from one specimen sequenced in a study of T cell responses to AZD1222 COVID-19 vaccine. The table came from immunoSEQ multiplex PCR; TCRdb's copy has only in-frame clones and leaves some out. The sample yields fewer than 120,000 clones, around 90% seen once. Sequences were derived from peripheral blood, sampled on day 0 of AZD1222 vaccination. Receptors originate from an adult in good health.

The chain links TRBV9 to TRBJ2-7; maybe TRBD2 (5 bases). Trimming left V 0 bases short and J 1 base short, with 11 bases between. Per the germline V gene, CDR1 is SGDLS and CDR2 is YYNGEE. The CDR3 extends over 15 amino acids. The CDR3 DNA is TGTGCCAGCAGCGTAGGGTCGGGGATTTCCTACGAGCAGTACTTC. It is translated as CASSVGSGISYEQYF.

The CDR3 region is CASSPREGRNSPLHF. The CDR3 nucleotides are TGTGCCAGCAGCCCCCGGGAGGGGAGGAATTCACCCCTCCACTTT. The chain recombines TRBV7-2 with TRBJ1-6, with D tentatively TRBD1 (5 bases). Looked up from germline, CDR1 is SGHTA and CDR2 is FQGNSA. CDR3 size: 15 residues. Trimming cost V 5 bases and J 7 bases, with 15 bases left between them.